These 25 T cell receptor beta chains share one sample of origin, sequenced in a study of CXCR3-negative and CXCR3-positive naive CD8 T cells. The authors prepared UMI-labeled TRB cDNA libraries by 5' RACE. TCRdb derives one entry per CDR3 protein from the 5' RACE reads, leaving out DNA. The listing contains approximately 83,000 distinct CDR3 sequences. The sample consisted of naive CXCR3- CD8+ T cells from blood. Subset in this sample: CD45RO-CCR7+CD27+CD95- naive CD8+ T cells lacking CXCR3 (TNR3-). All receptors come from a human donor in good health. Some clones in this sample may be carry-over from other donors' samples.

The chain employs TRBV6-4 and TRBJ2-2. Looked up from germline, CDR1 is MRHNA and CDR2 is SNTAGT. This CDR3 comprises 13 residues. CDR3 sequence reads: CASSDLFTGELFF.

The chain carries TRBV2 and TRBJ2-1; lacking DNA, the TRBD1 call made by TCRdb goes unchecked. CDR1 is SNHLY, CDR2 FYNNEI, per germline. CDR3 length: 16 residues. This CDR3 is CASRTGTDNSYNEQFF.

The J gene is TRBJ2-5, the V gene TRBV7-9. Germline values: CDR1 SEHNR, CDR2 FQNEAQ (reference sequence). This CDR3 has 14 amino acids. CDR3 sequence reads: CASSLARLPETQYF.

This CDR3 is CSVEDTPRGYEQYF. The chain uses TRBV29-1 and TRBJ2-7; there is no DNA to check the TCRdb D call of TRBD1. Germline values: CDR1 SQVTM, CDR2 ANQGSEA. The length of the CDR3 is 14 residues.

V usage is TRBV27 and J usage is TRBJ1-4; TCRdb outputs TRBD1, but without DNA this stays unchecked. The CDR3 spans 14 residues. The germline CDR1 and CDR2 sequences are MNHEY and SMNVEV (reference sequence). The CDR3 sequence: CASSPLDRGEKLFF.

The rearrangement links TRBV4-3 to TRBJ2-1; there is no DNA to check the TCRdb D call of TRBD1. Germline CDR1 is LGHNA and CDR2 is YSLEER. The CDR3 contains 16 residues. The chain's CDR3 is CVSSQEGQGSYNEQFF.

V and J are TRBV7-9 and TRBJ1-2. The CDR3 spans 15 residues. Per the germline V gene, CDR1 is SEHNR and CDR2 is FQNEAQ (reference sequence). The CDR3 protein is CASSLVPQTTRGYTF.

The J gene is TRBJ2-7, the V gene TRBV5-1; TCRdb picks TRBD2, but there is no DNA to check that call. CDR3 size: 15 residues. In germline, CDR1 is SGHRS, CDR2 YFSETQ. This CDR3 is CASSEAGTESYEQYF. Looking up the rest from reference TRBV5-1 and TRBJ2-7 gives the full variable domain: KAGVTQTPRYLIKTRGQQVTLSCSPISGHRSVSWYQQTPGQGLQFLFEYFSETQRNKGNFPGRFSGRQFSNSRSEMNVSTLELGDSALYLCASSEAGTESYEQYFGPGTRLTVT.

By frequency, this clonotype registers medium-sized. This CDR3 reads CASRLPGREAFF. The V call is TRBV12-2, the J call TRBJ1-1. TRBV12-2 is deemed a pseudogene. The length of the CDR3 is 12 residues.

The V gene is TRBV28, the J gene TRBJ2-5. The CDR3 loop spans 13 amino acids. CDR1 MDHEN and CDR2 SYDVKM come from the germline V gene. CDR3 in amino acids: CASRFGFWETQYF.

The chain joins TRBV14 to TRBJ2-1; TCRdb's D call of TRBD1 is untestable without DNA. The CDR3 spans 18 residues. Germline-derived CDR1 and CDR2 are SGHDN and FVKESK. This CDR3 is CASSPLTRGSSSYNEQFF.

The chain employs TRBV5-6 and TRBJ1-1. The CDR3 contains 13 residues. Germline values: CDR1 SGHDT, CDR2 YYEEEE. The CDR3 loop reads CASSFQTNTEAFF.

V is TRBV7-9 and J is TRBJ1-5; the D gene TCRdb calls, TRBD1, cannot be checked with no DNA. From germline, CDR1 is SEHNR and CDR2 FQNEAQ (reference sequence). The CDR3 runs 17 residues. CDR3: CASSLALGRGSNQPQHF. Full variable domain (rest looked up from reference TRBV7-9 and TRBJ1-5): DTGVSQNPRHKITKRGQNVTFRCDPISEHNRLYWYRQTLGQGPEFLTYFQNEAQLEKSRLLSDRFSAERPKGSFSTLEIQRTEQGDSAMYLCASSLALGRGSNQPQHFGDGTRLSIL.

The chain combines TRBV4-2 with TRBJ2-1. The CDR3 is 15 residues long. The germline CDR1 and CDR2 sequences are LGHNA and YNFKEQ. The CDR3 protein is CASSQSVQDRGEQFF.

The chain is built from TRBV28 and TRBJ2-2; as DNA is missing, the TRBD1 call by TCRdb cannot be tested. Germline CDR1 and CDR2: MDHEN and SYDVKM. This CDR3 has 15 amino acids. The CDR3: CASSSGTPQTGELFF.

The rearrangement links TRBV7-8 to TRBJ2-1. CDR3 length: 12 residues. CDR1 and CDR2 from the germline V gene are SGHVS and FQNEAQ. This CDR3 is CASSLSGGEQFF.

This chain joins TRBV5-1 and TRBJ2-7. The CDR3 has 13 amino acids. CDR1 SGHRS and CDR2 YFSETQ come from the germline V gene. CDR3: CASSFDRRHEQYF.

The CDR3 loop is CASSQDRAGGIQETQYF. The J gene is TRBJ2-5, the V gene TRBV4-3; TCRdb proposes TRBD2, but this gene call is untestable without DNA. The CDR3 is 17 amino acids. CDR1 is LGHNA and CDR2 is YSLEER in the germline V gene.

The rearrangement links TRBV29-1 to TRBJ2-2; with no DNA, the TCRdb D assignment of TRBD1 cannot be verified. CDR3 length: 13 amino acids. From germline, CDR1 is SQVTM and CDR2 ANQGSEA. The CDR3 spells CSAGTENTGELFF.

The J gene is TRBJ2-7, the V gene TRBV20-1; the TCRdb D gene call, TRBD2, has no DNA to confirm it. The CDR3 consists of 16 residues. Germline values: CDR1 DFQATT, CDR2 SNEGSKA (reference sequence). CDR3 region: CSAQTSGGSFNYEQYF.

This chain connects TRBV28 to TRBJ1-1; the D call of TRBD1 rests on TCRdb alone, since no DNA is present to check it. CDR3 length: 14 amino acids. Looked up from germline, CDR1 is MDHEN and CDR2 is SYDVKM. This CDR3 reads CASSLKGGLSEAFF.

The V call is TRBV7-9, the J call TRBJ2-7; TCRdb's D call of TRBD1 is untestable without DNA. The germline CDR1 and CDR2 sequences are SEHNR and FQNEAQ (reference sequence). CDR3 length equals 15 residues. This CDR3 reads CASTSGHLLSYEQYF.

The rearrangement joins TRBV29-1 to TRBJ2-7. The CDR3 length is 13 residues. CDR1 SQVTM and CDR2 ANQGSEA come from the germline V gene. The CDR3 spells CSVEEEQTYEQYF.

V is TRBV4-1 and J is TRBJ2-5. The CDR3 is made up of 15 amino acids. Per the germline V gene, CDR1 is MGHRA and CDR2 is YSYEKL. The CDR3: CASSQDMTWRETQYF.

The rearrangement joins TRBV7-9 to TRBJ2-7. From germline, CDR1 is SEHNR and CDR2 FQNEAQ (reference sequence). The CDR3 sequence is 14 residues long. The CDR3 here is CASSSLESSYEQYF.